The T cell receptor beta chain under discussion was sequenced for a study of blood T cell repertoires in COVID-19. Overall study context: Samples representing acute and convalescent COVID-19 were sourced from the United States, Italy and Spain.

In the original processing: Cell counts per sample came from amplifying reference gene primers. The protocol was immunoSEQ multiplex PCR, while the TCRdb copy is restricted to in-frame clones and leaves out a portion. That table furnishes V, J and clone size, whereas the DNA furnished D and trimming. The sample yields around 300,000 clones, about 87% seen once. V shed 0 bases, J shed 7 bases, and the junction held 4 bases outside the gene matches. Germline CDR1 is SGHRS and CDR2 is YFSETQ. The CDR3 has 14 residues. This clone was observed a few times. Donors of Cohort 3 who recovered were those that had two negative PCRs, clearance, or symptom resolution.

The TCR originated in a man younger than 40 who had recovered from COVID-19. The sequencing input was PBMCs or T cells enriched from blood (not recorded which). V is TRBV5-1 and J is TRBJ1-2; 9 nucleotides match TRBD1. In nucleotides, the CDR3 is TGCGCCAGCAGCTTGGCCCCGGGACAGGGTGGCTACACCTTC. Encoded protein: CASSLAPGQGGYTF.